A selection of T cell receptor beta chains follows, all from one sample in a study of immune cell composition in non-small cell lung cancer. The repertoire was sequenced with immunoSEQ multiplex PCR; TCRdb's copy has only in-frame clones and lacks some. Altogether some 8,000 clones are present, about 64% being singletons, with the ten largest covering roughly 8.7%. Material: lung tumor tissue. These receptors originate from a human donor with non-small cell lung cancer. The CDR3 runs from the conserved cysteine through the conserved F or W. D genes are given only for firm matches. Expanded clones are given a class, and other clones once, few, many or no size at all.

TRBV28	TRBJ2-1	TRBD1	medium-sized	CATEGQGAGNEQFF	TGTGCCACCGAGGGACAGGGGGCTGGAAATGAGCAGTTCTTC
TRBV30	TRBJ2-7	-	-	CAWSRDIYEQYF	TGTGCCTGGTCCCGGGACATCTACGAGCAGTACTTC
TRBV2	TRBJ2-5	-	-	CASSEELAGRETQYF	TGTGCCAGCAGTGAAGAGCTGGCAGGGCGGGAGACCCAGTACTTC
TRBV7-8	TRBJ1-2	TRBD1	-	CASSPRTGTNYGYTF	TGTGCCAGCAGCCCCCGGACAGGCACTAACTATGGCTACACCTTC
TRBV7-6	TRBJ2-5	TRBD2	once	CASSQSGRGETQYF	TGTGCCAGCAGCCAAAGCGGGAGAGGGGAGACCCAGTACTTC
TRBV25-1	TRBJ1-4	-	-	CASSAERMGKLFF	TGTGCCAGCAGTGCCGAGCGAATGGGAAAACTGTTTTTT
TRBV9	TRBJ2-3	TRBD2	-	CASSSTSGPRGTQYF	TGTGCCAGCAGTTCGACTAGCGGGCCCCGCGGGACGCAGTATTTT
TRBV7-3	TRBJ2-3	TRBD1	once	CASSLLGQGADTQYF	TGTGCCAGCAGTCTTCTGGGACAGGGAGCAGATACGCAGTATTTT
TRBV2	TRBJ2-7	-	-	CASSEVKGLTSNEQYF	TGTGCCAGCAGTGAAGTTAAGGGACTGACGTCTAACGAGCAGTACTTC
TRBV21-1	TRBJ1-5	-	-	CASSPRQRGSNQPQHF	TGTGCCAGCAGCCCCCGACAACGAGGGAGCAATCAGCCCCAGCATTTT
TRBV19	TRBJ2-7	TRBD2	-	CASRRRAGDTYEQYF	TGTGCCAGTAGAAGGAGAGCGGGAGATACTTACGAGCAGTACTTC
TRBV25-1	TRBJ2-7	TRBD1	once	CASSEDRGSYEQYF	TGTGCCAGCAGTGAGGACAGGGGGTCCTACGAGCAGTACTTC
TRBV4-1	TRBJ1-4	-	medium-sized	CASSQKAGGEKLFF	TGCGCCAGCAGCCAAAAAGCGGGGGGTGAAAAACTGTTTTTT
TRBV19	TRBJ2-3	TRBD2	-	CASSIGAGVGDTQYF	TGTGCCAGTAGTATAGGGGCGGGGGTCGGAGATACGCAGTATTTT
TRBV13	TRBJ2-3	TRBD1	medium-sized	CASTQEGTGDTQYF	TGTGCCAGCACCCAAGAGGGGACAGGAGATACGCAGTATTTT
TRBV11-2	TRBJ2-5	TRBD2	-	CASSFGGRGQETQYF	TGTGCCAGCAGCTTTGGCGGGAGGGGCCAAGAGACCCAGTACTTC
TRBV5-8	TRBJ1-5	-	-	CASSPLTGPNQPSNQPQHF	TGTGCCAGCAGCCCCCTAACGGGTCCTAATCAACCAAGCAATCAGCCCCAGCATTTT
TRBV9	TRBJ2-1	-	-	CASSVDGREYNEQFF	TGTGCCAGCAGCGTAGACGGGAGAGAATACAATGAGCAGTTCTTC